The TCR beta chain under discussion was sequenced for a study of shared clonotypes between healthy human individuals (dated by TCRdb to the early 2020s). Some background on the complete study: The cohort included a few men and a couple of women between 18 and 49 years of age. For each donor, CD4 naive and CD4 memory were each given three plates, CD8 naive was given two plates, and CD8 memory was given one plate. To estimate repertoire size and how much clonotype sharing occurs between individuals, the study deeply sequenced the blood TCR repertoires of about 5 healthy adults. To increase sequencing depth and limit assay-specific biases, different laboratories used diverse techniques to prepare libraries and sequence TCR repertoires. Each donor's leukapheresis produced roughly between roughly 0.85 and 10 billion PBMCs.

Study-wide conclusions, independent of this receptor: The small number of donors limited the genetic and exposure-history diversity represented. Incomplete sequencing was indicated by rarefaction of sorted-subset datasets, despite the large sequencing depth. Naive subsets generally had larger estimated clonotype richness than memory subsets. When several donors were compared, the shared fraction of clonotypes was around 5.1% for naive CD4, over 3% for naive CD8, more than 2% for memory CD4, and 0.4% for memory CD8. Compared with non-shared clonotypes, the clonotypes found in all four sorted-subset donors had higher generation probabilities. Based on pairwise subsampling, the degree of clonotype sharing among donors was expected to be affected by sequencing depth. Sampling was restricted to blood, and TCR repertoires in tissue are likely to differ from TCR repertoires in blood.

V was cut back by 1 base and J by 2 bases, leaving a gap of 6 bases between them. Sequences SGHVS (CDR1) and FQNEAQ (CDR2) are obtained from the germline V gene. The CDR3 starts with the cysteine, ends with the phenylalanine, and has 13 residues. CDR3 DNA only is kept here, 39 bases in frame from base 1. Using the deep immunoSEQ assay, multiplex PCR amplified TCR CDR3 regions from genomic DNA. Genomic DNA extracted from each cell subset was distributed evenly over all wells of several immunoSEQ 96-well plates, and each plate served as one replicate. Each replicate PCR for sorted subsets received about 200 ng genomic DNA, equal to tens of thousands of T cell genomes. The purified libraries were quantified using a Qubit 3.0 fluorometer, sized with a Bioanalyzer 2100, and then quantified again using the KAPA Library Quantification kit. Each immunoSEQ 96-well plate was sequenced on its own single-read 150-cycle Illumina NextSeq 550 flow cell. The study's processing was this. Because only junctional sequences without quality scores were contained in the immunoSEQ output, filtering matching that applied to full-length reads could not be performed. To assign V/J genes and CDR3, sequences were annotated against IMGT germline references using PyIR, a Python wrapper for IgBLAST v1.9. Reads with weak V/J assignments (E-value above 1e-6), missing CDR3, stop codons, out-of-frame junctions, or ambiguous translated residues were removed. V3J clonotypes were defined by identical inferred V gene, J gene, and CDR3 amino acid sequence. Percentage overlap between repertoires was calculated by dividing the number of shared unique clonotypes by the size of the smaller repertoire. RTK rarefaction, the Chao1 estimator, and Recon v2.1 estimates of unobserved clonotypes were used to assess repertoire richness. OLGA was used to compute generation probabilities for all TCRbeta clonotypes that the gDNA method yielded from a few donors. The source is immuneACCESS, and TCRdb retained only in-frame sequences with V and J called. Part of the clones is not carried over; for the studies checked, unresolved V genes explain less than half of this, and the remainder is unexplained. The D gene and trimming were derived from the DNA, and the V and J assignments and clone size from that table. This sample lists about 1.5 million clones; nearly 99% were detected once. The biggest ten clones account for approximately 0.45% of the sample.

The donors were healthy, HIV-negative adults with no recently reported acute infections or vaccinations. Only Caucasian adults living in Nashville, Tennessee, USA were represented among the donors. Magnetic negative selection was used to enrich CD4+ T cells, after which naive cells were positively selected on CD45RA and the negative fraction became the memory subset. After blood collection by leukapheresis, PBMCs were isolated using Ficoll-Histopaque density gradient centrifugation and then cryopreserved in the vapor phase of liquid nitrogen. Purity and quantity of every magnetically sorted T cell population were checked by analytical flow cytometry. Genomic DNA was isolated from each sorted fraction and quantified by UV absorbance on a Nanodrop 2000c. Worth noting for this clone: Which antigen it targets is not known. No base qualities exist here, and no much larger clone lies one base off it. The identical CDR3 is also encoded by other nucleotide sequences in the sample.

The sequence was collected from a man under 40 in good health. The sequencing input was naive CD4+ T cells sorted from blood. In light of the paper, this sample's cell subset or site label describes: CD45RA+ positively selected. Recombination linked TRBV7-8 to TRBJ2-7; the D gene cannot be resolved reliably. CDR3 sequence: CASSLGTTYEQYF. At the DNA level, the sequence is TGTGCCAGCAGCTTAGGCACTACCTACGAGCAGTACTTC.